The 5 T cell receptor beta chains below come from one sample, sequenced in a study of T cell responses to AZD1222 COVID-19 vaccine. The method was immunoSEQ multiplex PCR; TCRdb's version includes in-frame clones alone and lacks a portion of them. The sample has roughly 100,000 clones; 80% to 85% are singletons. The sample in question was peripheral blood, obtained on day 0 of AZD1222 vaccination. Receptors originate from an adult in good health.

The chain combines TRBV3-1 (or the pseudogene TRBV3-2) with TRBJ2-7; D assignment may be TRBD1 or TRBD2 (6 bases each). The V end lost 6 bases, the J end lost 3 bases, and 18 bases lay between the germline ends. CDR1 and CDR2 (germline): LGHDT, YNNKEL (reference sequence). This CDR3 is built from 15 residues. CDR3 amino acids: CASSVSGGGNYEQYF. CDR3 nucleotide sequence: TGTGCCAGCAGTGTTTCCGGAGGGGGGAACTACGAGCAGTACTTC.

This clone was counted a few times. The V gene is TRBV28, the J gene TRBJ1-1; D gene ambiguous. CDR3 size: 14 residues. Trimming removed 6 bases from V and 1 base from J, with 12 bases in between. Germline assignment: CDR1 MDHEN and CDR2 SYDVKM. The CDR3 bases are TGTGCCAGCAGAATTAAAGAGGGGAACACTGAAGCTTTCTTT. It encodes CASRIKEGNTEAFF.

This clone was observed a few times. V and J are TRBV2 and TRBJ1-2; D is unresolved. The CDR3 is made up of 13 amino acids. Between the trimmed V and J ends, which lost 10 bases and 6 bases, there was a span of 18 bases. Germline lookup yields CDR1 SNHLY and CDR2 FYNNEI. CDR3 in DNA: TGTGCCACCATGTTGCATGAGAGGGATGGCTACACCTTC. This translates into CATMLHERDGYTF.

The rearrangement links TRBV21-1 to TRBJ2-3; TRBD2 is the table's D call and was not checked against the DNA. TRBV21-1 is an annotated pseudogene. CDR3 length: 15 amino acids. The CDR3 loop reads CASRNPGLEGDTQYF. The DNA for the CDR3 is TGTGCCAGCAGGAATCCGGGACTAGAGGGAGATACGCAGTATTTT.

The chain carries TRBV4-1 and TRBJ1-1; tentative D call: TRBD1 (5 bases). With 6 bases removed from V and 1 base from J, the gap between germline ends came to 24 bases. The CDR3 covers 18 residues. Germline CDR1 and CDR2: MGHRA and YSYEKL. In DNA form, the CDR3 reads TGCGCCAGCAGTACGATCGGCCGGGGCCAAGGGGAGAACACTGAAGCTTTCTTT. This gives the protein CASSTIGRGQGENTEAFF.